This T cell receptor (beta chain) was sequenced for a study of blood T cell repertoires in COVID-19. Study details: COVID-19 samples collected from the United States, Italy and Spain covered acute and convalescent phases. T cells, B-cell-depleted T cells, or PBMCs supplied cDNA or gDNA.

V dropped 5 bases and J dropped 0 bases, with 11 bases sitting between them. CDR1 LNHDA and CDR2 SQIVND come from the germline V gene (reference sequence). The CDR3 is 15 amino acids. In the original processing: Estimation of nucleated cell counts relied on the amplification of reference gene primers. The repertoire was sequenced with immunoSEQ multiplex PCR; TCRdb's copy has only in-frame clones and lacks some. Clone size and the V and J calls come from that table; the DNA yielded D and trimming. Of 100,000 to 150,000 clones in the sample, 55% to 75% are singletons; the top ten hold 2% to 2.5%. Source material: peripheral blood. The clonotype was recovered from a woman aged 65 to 85 with acute or convalescent COVID-19. J is TRBJ1-5 and V is TRBV19; TRBD1 might be the D (6 bases). CDR3 sequence: CASSLGHLSNQPQHF. CDR3 in DNA: TGTGCCAGTAGTTTGGGACACCTTAGCAATCAGCCCCAGCATTTT.